The 12 T cell receptor beta chains given below trace back to one sample, sequenced in a study of blood T cell repertoires in COVID-19. Clones were sequenced by immunoSEQ multiplex PCR, and TCRdb holds only the in-frame ones, with some missing. This table holds fewer than 350,000 clones, over 75% found once. The sample was peripheral blood. All receptors derive from a human donor in a cohort sampled during active COVID-19.

The chain combines TRBV30 with TRBJ1-1; D is undetermined. Trimming left V 0 bases short and J 5 bases short, with 10 bases between. CDR3 size: 13 residues. Germline CDR1 GTSNPN, CDR2 SVGIG (reference sequence). The chain's CDR3 is CAWSVLRETEAFF. CDR3 DNA: TGTGCCTGGAGTGTACTGAGGGAGACTGAAGCTTTCTTT.

This chain connects TRBV29-1 to TRBJ2-5; D gene ambiguous. Germline assignment: CDR1 SQVTM and CDR2 ANQGSEA. The CDR3 is made up of 13 amino acids. V gave up 2 bases and J gave up 5 bases, with 12 bases separating them. Here the CDR3 reads CSVEKVSRETQYF. The CDR3 DNA is TGCAGCGTTGAAAAAGTTAGTCGGGAGACCCAGTACTTC.

This rearrangement joins TRBV12-5 to TRBJ1-2; TRBD1 agrees at 8 bases. The V segment lost 4 bases and the J segment 3 bases; nucleotides outside the gene matches: 1. CDR3 length: 13 residues. The germline V gene has CDR1 LGHNT and CDR2 FRNRAP. The CDR3 region is CASGSTGDYGYTF. The CDR3 DNA reads as TGTGCTAGTGGTTCGACAGGGGACTATGGCTACACCTTC.

The V call is TRBV29-1, the J call TRBJ1-1, with 7 positions matching TRBD1. The V gene's germline CDR1 is SQVTM and CDR2 ANQGSEA. Trimming took 7 bases from V and 5 from J; bases not matched to a gene: 10. The CDR3 consists of 13 residues. CDR3 sequence: CSAGKQGKTEAFF. In DNA form, the CDR3 reads TGCAGCGCAGGAAAACAGGGGAAAACTGAAGCTTTCTTT.

The rearrangement joins TRBV5-1 to TRBJ2-1; 12 nucleotides agree with TRBD2. The CDR3 consists of 17 residues. The germline V gene has CDR1 SGHRS and CDR2 YFSETQ. Trimming took 0 bases from V and 2 from J; bases not matched to a gene: 3. The CDR3 protein is CASSLASGGGTYNEQFF. As DNA, the CDR3 is TGCGCCAGCAGCTTGGCTAGCGGGGGGGGAACCTACAATGAGCAGTTCTTC.

This clone was observed a single time. This chain connects TRBV6-1 to TRBJ2-7; TRBD1 agrees at 9 bases. The CDR3 is made up of 17 amino acids. Trimming cost V 1 base and J 2 bases; bases outside gene matches: 9. CDR1 is MNHNS, CDR2 SASEGT, per germline. The CDR3 is CASSEDPRTGATYEQYF. The CDR3 DNA reads TGTGCCAGCAGTGAAGATCCCCGGACAGGGGCAACCTACGAGCAGTACTTC.

The rearrangement links TRBV25-1 to TRBJ1-1; D is undetermined. This CDR3 is built from 14 residues. Germline V lookup: CDR1 MGHDK, CDR2 SYGVNS. V lost 0 bases, J lost 8 bases, and 13 bases lay in between. The CDR3 nucleotides are TGTGCCAGCAGTGAATACGATAATAACGAGGAAGCTTTCTTT. This encodes CASSEYDNNEEAFF.

The rearrangement joins TRBV19 to TRBJ1-1; a weak D match, TRBD1 (5 bases). V gave up 4 bases and J gave up 11 bases, with 17 bases separating them. Germline V gives CDR1 LNHDA, CDR2 SQIVND (reference sequence). The CDR3 is 13 amino acids. CDR3 DNA sequence: TGTGCCAGTAGTAACTGGACACCCCAGGGTGCTTTCTTT. As protein: CASSNWTPQGAFF.

The rearrangement links TRBV9 to TRBJ2-5; maybe TRBD2 (5 bases). Per germline, CDR1 SGDLS and CDR2 YYNGEE. Trimming took 3 bases from V and 5 from J, leaving 14 bases between them. The CDR3 totals 14 residues. The CDR3 sequence: CASSAGGWVETQYF. The CDR3 nucleotides are TGTGCCAGCAGCGCAGGCGGGTGGGTGGAGACCCAGTACTTC.

In this sample, this clone turned up once. The genes are TRBV5-6 and TRBJ2-7, with 13 bases matching TRBD2. This CDR3 contains 19 residues. The V segment lost 0 bases and the J segment 2 bases; nucleotides outside the gene matches: 11. Germline-derived CDR1 and CDR2 are SGHDT and YYEEEE. Here the CDR3 DNA reads TGTGCCAGCAGCTTGGACCGGACTAGCGGGGGTGTATACCCCTACGAGCAGTACTTC. It yields the protein CASSLDRTSGGVYPYEQYF. The whole variable domain, filled in from reference TRBV5-6 and TRBJ2-7, reads DAGVTQSPTHLIKTRGQQVTLRCSPKSGHDTVSWYQQALGQGPQFIFQYYEEEERQRGNFPDRFSGHQFPNYSSELNVNALLLGDSALYLCASSLDRTSGGVYPYEQYFGPGTRLTVT.

This clone was recorded once. Here the CDR3 reads CAWSVYQGAGYTF. CDR3 DNA sequence: TGTGCCTGGAGTGTCTATCAGGGTGCTGGCTACACCTTC. The chain combines TRBV30 with TRBJ1-2; tentatively, D is TRBD1 (5 bases). The V gene's germline CDR1 is GTSNPN and CDR2 SVGIG (reference sequence). This CDR3 has 13 amino acids. Trimming cost V 0 bases and J 7 bases, with 12 bases left between them.

J is TRBJ2-2 and V is TRBV6-1; 9 bases map to TRBD2. Germline CDR1 MNHNS, CDR2 SASEGT. This CDR3 spans 17 amino acids. The trim removed 2 bases at V and 8 bases at J, leaving 12 bases unmatched. The DNA for the CDR3 is TGTGCCAGCAGTGAAATTGTGGCTAGCGGGGTAATGGGGGAGCTGTTTTTT. Translated, it gives CASSEIVASGVMGELFF.